Shown below are 30 T cell receptor beta chains from a single sample sequenced in a study of T cell repertoires in cytomegalovirus infection. TCRdb processed the reads anew with MiXCR; each CDR3 protein has one entry. This sample has roughly 250,000 distinct CDR3 sequences; roughly an eighth occur once, and the top ten carry around 1.6%. Sequencing was carried out using PBMCs. All receptors derive from a human donor in good health (CMV status not recorded). Some clones in this sample may be carry-over from other donors' samples.

This clonotype was observed many times. The chain combines TRBV7-2 with TRBJ1-2, with 7 bases fitting TRBD1. CDR3 length: 13 amino acids. With 5 bases clipped from V and 9 bases from J, the junction kept 9 bases outside the gene matches. The germline CDR1 and CDR2 sequences are SGHTA and FQGNSA. This CDR3 reads CASSPLQGPSYTF. The DNA of the CDR3 is TGTGCCAGCAGCCCCTTACAGGGGCCGAGCTACACCTTC.

In regard to this clonotype: A much larger clone differs from this one at a single base, so this may be a read error. Lacking the conserved final phenylalanine or tryptophan, this CDR3 likely reflects a read error. This chain connects TRBV11-3 to TRBJ2-5, with D possibly TRBD2 on 6 matching bases. Germline assignment: CDR1 SGHNT and CDR2 YENEEA. The CDR3 runs 13 residues. V dropped 4 bases and J dropped 6 bases, with 12 bases sitting between them. CDR3 loop: CASSSGGGKTQYL. CDR3 in DNA: TGTGCCAGCAGCTCCGGTGGGGGGAAGACCCAGTACCTC.

V and J are TRBV20-1 and TRBJ2-1; D tentatively fits TRBD1 or TRBD2 (5 bases each). Germline assignment: CDR1 DFQATT and CDR2 SNEGSKA (reference sequence). Trimming pared 2 bases from V and 13 bases from J, leaving 15 bases between. This CDR3 contains 12 residues. CDR3 sequence: CSARPGPPDQFF. In DNA form, the CDR3 reads TGCAGTGCTAGACCGGGACCACCTGACCAGTTCTTC.

This clonotype was found a few times. This chain joins TRBV3-1 and TRBJ2-7; D is unresolved. This CDR3 is built from 13 residues. The germline gives CDR1 LGHDT, CDR2 YNNKEL (reference sequence). Trimming pared 2 bases from V and 2 bases from J, leaving 7 bases between. CDR3 coding DNA: TGTGCCAGCAGCCAATACGGTCCCTACGAGCAGTACTTC. Protein: CASSQYGPYEQYF.

This clonotype appeared a few times. The J gene is TRBJ2-1, the V gene TRBV20-1; a possible D gene is TRBD2 (5 bases). Per the germline V gene, CDR1 is DFQATT and CDR2 is SNEGSKA (reference sequence). V was clipped by 3 bases and J by 3 bases, with 15 bases between them. The CDR3 totals 15 residues. The CDR3 DNA follows: TGCAGTGCTAGGGGAAGGGAGCGGTACTACAATGAGCAGTTCTTC. Translating gives CSARGRERYYNEQFF.

The chain combines TRBV12-3 or TRBV12-4 with TRBJ1-5; D uncertain. This CDR3 region has 13 residues. Here the CDR3 DNA reads TGTGCTAGCCAAGTAAATAGCAATCAGCCCCAGCATTTT. Protein: CASQVNSNQPQHF.

This chain uses TRBV19 with TRBJ2-3, with D hard to call. CDR1 is LNHDA and CDR2 is SQIVND in the germline V gene (reference sequence). The CDR3 runs 12 residues. V was trimmed by 3 bases and J by 7 bases, leaving 8 bases between them. CDR3 DNA sequence: TGTGCCAGTAGTATGCCCAGACATACGCAGTATTTT. This sequence encodes CASSMPRHTQYF.

There are many counts of this clonotype. CDR3 nucleotides: TGTGCCAGCAGCTTAGAAGTCAGGGACTCACCCCTCCACTTT. Protein sequence: CASSLEVRDSPLHF. The V gene is TRBV7-2, the J gene TRBJ1-6, with D perhaps TRBD1 (5 bases). V was pared by 1 base and J by 10 bases, with 11 bases between. The CDR3 runs 14 residues. Germline V gene lookup returns CDR1 SGHTA and CDR2 FQGNSA.

In this sample, this clonotype turned up a few times. The chain links TRBV7-2 to TRBJ1-1; the D is unclear. CDR3 length: 18 residues. The V gene's germline CDR1 is SGHTA and CDR2 FQGNSA. The V end was cut by 2 bases, the J end by 4 bases, with 23 bases between. The CDR3 reads CASSLLLAAQILGTEAFF. The CDR3 DNA reads TGTGCCAGCAGCTTATTGTTGGCAGCTCAAATACTAGGCACTGAAGCTTTCTTT.

The chain has TRBV12-3 or TRBV12-4 and TRBJ2-3, with no clear D. Trimming left V 3 bases short and J 0 bases short, with 10 bases between. The CDR3 length is 15 residues. Here the CDR3 DNA reads TGTGCCAGCAGTTTCGGCCAGCATAGCACAGATACGCAGTATTTT. The encoded protein is CASSFGQHSTDTQYF.

The sample holds many counts of this clonotype. The chain recombines TRBV6-1 with TRBJ2-7; 7 bases map to TRBD1. This CDR3 is 14 amino acids long. Trimming took 4 bases from V and 1 from J; bases not matched to a gene: 4. CDR1 and CDR2 (germline): MNHNS, SASEGT. CDR3 protein: CASSASTGSYEQYF. CDR3 DNA: TGTGCCAGCAGTGCGTCGACAGGGTCCTACGAGCAGTACTTC.

On this clonotype: One end of the junction fails to match germline, which may point to a read error. The rearrangement joins TRBV7-2 to TRBJ1-2, with 9 bases matching TRBD1. CDR1 is SGHTA, CDR2 FQGNSA, per germline. This CDR3 is built from 14 residues. The DNA for the CDR3 is TGTGCCAGCGGCTTCCGGACAGGGGACGGGGGCTACACCTTC. Its translation is CASGFRTGDGGYTF. The variable domain in full, with the rest retrieved from reference TRBV7-2 and TRBJ1-2, is GAGVSQSPSNKVTEKGKDVELRCDPISGHTALYWYRQSLGQGLEFLIYFQGNSAPDKSGLPSDRFSAERTGGSVSTLTIQRTQQEDSAVYLCASGFRTGDGGYTFGSGTRLTVV.

At least ten counts were recorded for this clonotype. V gene TRBV6-5 combines with J gene TRBJ2-5; no clear D. Trimming shortened V by 6 bases and J by 0 bases, and 17 bases separated the two germline ends. CDR3 length: 16 residues. In germline, CDR1 is MNHEY, CDR2 SVGAGI. This CDR3 reads CASSRLLIGYQETQYF. For the CDR3, the DNA is TGTGCCAGCAGCCGACTGCTGATCGGTTACCAAGAGACCCAGTACTTC.

This clonotype was counted at least ten times. The chain carries TRBV7-9 and TRBJ2-1; D is ambiguous. The germline CDR1 and CDR2 sequences are SEHNR and FQNEAQ (reference sequence). The length of the CDR3 is 14 residues. V gave up 6 bases and J gave up 0 bases, with 9 bases separating them. The CDR3, as DNA: TGTGCCAGCAGACTCGCGAGCTCCTACAATGAGCAGTTCTTC. Translated: CASRLASSYNEQFF.

J is TRBJ1-6 and V is TRBV28, with D unresolved. The CDR3 contains 15 residues. V was trimmed by 2 bases and J by 5 bases, leaving 10 bases between them. CDR1 MDHEN and CDR2 SYDVKM come from the germline V gene. The CDR3 is CASSLLTGDNSPLHF. The DNA for the CDR3 is TGTGCCAGCAGTTTACTGACGGGAGATAATTCACCCCTCCACTTT.

The J gene is TRBJ2-6, the V gene TRBV5-5, with 8 bases lining up with TRBD1. The junction had 13 bases not matched to a gene; V was cut back by 1 base and J by 4 bases. The CDR3 is made up of 19 amino acids. Germline assignment: CDR1 SGHKS and CDR2 YYEKEE (reference sequence). CDR3 coding DNA: TGTGCCAGCAGCTTGTCGTGGGGACAGGTGGGGCTAGGGGCCAACGTCCTGACTTTC. This sequence encodes CASSLSWGQVGLGANVLTF.

At least ten counts were recorded for this clonotype. The chain is built from TRBV7-3 and TRBJ1-1; D is unclear. V lost 5 bases and J lost 1, with 20 bases in between. Germline CDR1 is SGHTA and CDR2 is FQGTGA. This CDR3 is built from 17 residues. CDR3 protein: CASSDDKVVTANTEAFF. The CDR3 DNA reads TGTGCCAGCAGCGATGACAAGGTGGTCACCGCGAACACTGAAGCTTTCTTT.

Only a few counts were recorded for this clonotype. The CDR3 DNA sequence: TGCAGTGCTCGGACAGGGCGGGGGGGGGACTACGAGCAGTACTTC. It is translated as CSARTGRGGDYEQYF. The rearrangement joins TRBV20-1 to TRBJ2-7; maybe TRBD2 (9 bases). The CDR3 sequence is 15 residues long. Deletions cut 5 bases from V and 3 bases from J, with 20 bases between. Looked up from germline, CDR1 is DFQATT and CDR2 is SNEGSKA (reference sequence).

At least ten counts were recorded for this clonotype. The chain joins TRBV19 to TRBJ2-7; TRBD1 might be the D (6 bases). Germline values: CDR1 LNHDA, CDR2 SQIVND (reference sequence). The CDR3 has 16 amino acids. V lost 6 bases, J lost 3 bases, and 21 bases lay in between. The chain's CDR3 is CASSISPTTTGYEQYF. CDR3 DNA sequence: TGTGCCAGTAGCATCTCCCCCACGACGACAGGCTACGAGCAGTACTTC.

V gene TRBV29-1 combines with J gene TRBJ2-7; 7 bases map to TRBD1. The CDR3 loop spans 13 amino acids. J lost 4 bases, V lost 4 bases, and 7 bases had no gene match. The germline CDR1 and CDR2 sequences are SQVTM and ANQGSEA. CDR3 protein: CSVVGDRDYEQYF. The CDR3 DNA reads TGCAGCGTTGTAGGAGACAGGGATTACGAGCAGTACTTC.

This clonotype was counted ten times or more. The rearrangement uses TRBV7-2 and TRBJ2-3; 11 bases map to TRBD2. V shed 2 bases, J shed 5 bases, and the junction held 3 bases outside the gene matches. This CDR3 has 15 amino acids. CDR1 is SGHTA, CDR2 FQGNSA, per germline. CDR3 sequence: CASSLLGLAEDTQYF. Here the CDR3 DNA reads TGTGCCAGCAGCTTATTGGGACTAGCGGAAGATACGCAGTATTTT.

This clonotype occurred many times. The chain joins TRBV7-2 to TRBJ2-7; D could derive from TRBD1 or TRBD2 (5 bases each). The V and J ends lost 1 base and 4 bases respectively, with 26 bases between them. The CDR3 contains 19 residues. Looked up from germline, CDR1 is SGHTA and CDR2 is FQGNSA. CDR3 nucleotides: TGTGCCAGCAGCTTAGAAATACCCGGGACGGGAACTTTGATTTACGAGCAGTACTTC. Amino acids: CASSLEIPGTGTLIYEQYF.

CDR3 loop: CASSPNLGDRNEQFF. The CDR3 bases are TGTGCCAGCAGCCCAAACTTGGGGGACAGAAATGAGCAGTTCTTC. The chain carries TRBV11-2 and TRBJ2-1; 7 bases are a match to TRBD1. V was clipped by 5 bases and J by 7 bases; unmatched bases: 11. In germline, CDR1 is SGHAT, CDR2 FQNNGV. The CDR3 consists of 15 residues.

The genes are TRBV7-2 and TRBJ2-6, with 7 bases fitting TRBD2. The CDR3 is 15 residues long. The junction had 3 bases not matched to a gene; V was cut back by 5 bases and J by 2 bases. CDR1 and CDR2 from the germline V gene are SGHTA and FQGNSA. The CDR3 DNA reads TGTGCCAGCAGCCACGGGGGGACTGGGGCCAACGTCCTGACTTTC. Translated, it gives CASSHGGTGANVLTF.

This clonotype was observed a handful of times. The V gene is TRBV5-1, the J gene TRBJ2-7; either TRBD1 or TRBD2 may supply D (6 bases each). Trimming pared 3 bases from V and 5 bases from J, leaving 15 bases between. Per the germline V gene, CDR1 is SGHRS and CDR2 is YFSETQ. The CDR3 length is 14 residues. The CDR3 DNA follows: TGCGCCAGCAGCTCGATCGGGGGCCCCCACGAGCAGTACTTC. Its protein is CASSSIGGPHEQYF.

This clonotype was counted many times. V usage is TRBV7-2 and J usage is TRBJ1-3; D possibly corresponds to TRBD1 (6 bases). The CDR3 is 14 residues long. Trimming removed 3 bases from V and 7 bases from J, with 13 bases in between. Germline lookup yields CDR1 SGHTA and CDR2 FQGNSA. CDR3 nucleotides: TGTGCCAGCAGCTTGAGGGACAATCGCAACACCATATATTTT. Protein sequence: CASSLRDNRNTIYF.

The chain combines TRBV28 with TRBJ2-5; weak D call: TRBD2 (6 bases). The CDR3 sequence is 14 residues long. CDR1 and CDR2 from the germline V gene are MDHEN and SYDVKM. V was trimmed by 5 bases and J by 5 bases, leaving 15 bases between them. CDR3 DNA sequence: TGTGCCAGCAGTACCCTTCTGGGACTTGAGACCCAGTACTTC. Translating gives CASSTLLGLETQYF.

This clonotype was seen repeatedly, ten times or more. The chain links TRBV29-1 to TRBJ1-6; D call uncertain. V was cut by 7 bases and J by 9 bases, with 16 bases left in between. The CDR3 runs to 13 residues. CDR1 and CDR2 from the germline V gene are SQVTM and ANQGSEA. CDR3 nucleotides: TGCAGCGCGGGAGAAAGGTGGGGTTCACCCCTCCACTTT. This encodes CSAGERWGSPLHF. Variable domain in full (rest from reference TRBV29-1 and TRBJ1-6): SAVISQKPSRDICQRGTSLTIQCQVDSQVTMMFWYRQQPGQSLTLIATANQGSEATYESGFVIDKFPISRPNLTFSTLTVSNMSPEDSSIYLCSAGERWGSPLHFGNGTRLTVT.

This clonotype was detected ten times or more. V is TRBV7-2 and J is TRBJ1-2, with 9 positions matching TRBD1. CDR1 is SGHTA, CDR2 FQGNSA, per germline. With V trimmed by 3 bases and J by 6 bases, 8 bases remained unmatched. The CDR3 covers 15 residues. The CDR3 is CASSFGTGGVDGYTF. The CDR3, as DNA: TGTGCCAGCAGCTTTGGAACAGGGGGCGTTGATGGCTACACCTTC.

The CDR3 protein is CASSYLERGGSGEQFF. The CDR3 DNA sequence: TGTGCCAGCAGCTACCTCGAGCGGGGGGGATCAGGGGAGCAGTTCTTC. The gene calls are TRBV6-2 or TRBV6-3 and TRBJ2-1, with 10 nucleotides matching TRBD2. With V trimmed by 6 bases and J by 10 bases, 15 bases remained unmatched. This CDR3 is 16 amino acids long. Germline CDR1 and CDR2: MNHEY and SVGEGT.